Shown below are 6 T cell receptor beta chains from a single sample sequenced in a study of T cell repertoires in ileal Crohn's disease. Sequencing used immunoSEQ multiplex PCR; TCRdb keeps in-frame clones, though not all of them. The sample yields about 4,700 clones, 60% to 80% seen once. Source material: ileal tissue. These receptors all stem from an adult with Crohn's disease.

This chain's CDR3 is CASSERGYEGYTF. In DNA, the CDR3 is TGTGCCAGCAGTGAAAGAGGGTATGAAGGCTACACCTTC. This chain links TRBV2 with TRBJ1-2; D gene ambiguous. The CDR3 spans 13 residues. The germline V gene encodes CDR1 SNHLY and CDR2 FYNNEI. Trimming removed 2 bases at V and 8 bases at J, with 12 bases between. Full variable domain (remainder filled in from reference TRBV2 and TRBJ1-2): EPEVTQTPSHQVTQMGQEVILRCVPISNHLYFYWYRQILGQKVEFLVSFYNNEISEKSEIFDDQFSVERPDGSNFTLKIRSTKLEDSAMYFCASSERGYEGYTFGSGTRLTVV.

The CDR3 coding sequence is TGTGCCAGCAGCGAGAGGACAGGGGGTGGAGAGACCCAGTACTTC. Translation: CASSERTGGGETQYF. J is TRBJ2-5 and V is TRBV9, with 10 bases that match TRBD1. The V gene's germline CDR1 is SGDLS and CDR2 YYNGEE. This CDR3 has 15 amino acids. The V segment lost 3 bases and the J segment 4 bases; nucleotides outside the gene matches: 6.

This chain joins TRBV30 and TRBJ1-1; 8 nucleotides match TRBD1. Germline V gene sequence: CDR1 GTSNPN, CDR2 SVGIG (reference sequence). This CDR3 spans 13 amino acids. The V gene end was trimmed by 7 bases and the J gene end by 1 base; junction bases not matched to a gene: 5. CDR3 amino acids: CAYRTGKNTEAFF. CDR3 nucleotides: TGTGCCTATCGGACAGGGAAGAACACTGAAGCTTTCTTT.

The sample holds one count of this clone. At one boundary the junction diverges from the germline segment, which might be a read error. The genes are TRBV5-1 and TRBJ1-4; 7 nucleotides agree with TRBD1. CDR1 is SGHRS, CDR2 YFSETQ, per germline. The CDR3 loop spans 14 amino acids. Here the CDR3 reads CASSLDRRNEKLFF. CDR3 sequence (DNA): TGCGCCAGCAGTTTGGACAGGCGGAATGAAAAACTGTTTTTT.

The rearrangement uses TRBV11-2 and TRBJ2-1; 9 bases agree with TRBD2. Germline CDR1 SGHAT, CDR2 FQNNGV. Trimming took 10 bases from V and 4 from J; bases not matched to a gene: 17. The CDR3 is made up of 17 amino acids. CDR3 DNA sequence: TGTGCCACCAGGGAAGGGACTAGCCGCGGGGGGTACAATGAGCAGTTCTTC. Translation: CATREGTSRGGYNEQFF.

The chain combines TRBV5-6 with TRBJ1-1, with D possibly TRBD1 on 5 matching bases. This CDR3 spans 14 amino acids. Germline CDR1 is SGHDT and CDR2 is YYEEEE. V shed 5 bases and J shed 7 bases, with 18 bases lying between them. The CDR3 sequence: CASSSRQRHFEAFF. DNA for the CDR3: TGTGCCAGCAGTTCCCGACAGAGACACTTTGAAGCTTTCTTT. The full variable domain, with the rest looked up from reference TRBV5-6 and TRBJ1-1, is DAGVTQSPTHLIKTRGQQVTLRCSPKSGHDTVSWYQQALGQGPQFIFQYYEEEERQRGNFPDRFSGHQFPNYSSELNVNALLLGDSALYLCASSSRQRHFEAFFGQGTRLTVV.